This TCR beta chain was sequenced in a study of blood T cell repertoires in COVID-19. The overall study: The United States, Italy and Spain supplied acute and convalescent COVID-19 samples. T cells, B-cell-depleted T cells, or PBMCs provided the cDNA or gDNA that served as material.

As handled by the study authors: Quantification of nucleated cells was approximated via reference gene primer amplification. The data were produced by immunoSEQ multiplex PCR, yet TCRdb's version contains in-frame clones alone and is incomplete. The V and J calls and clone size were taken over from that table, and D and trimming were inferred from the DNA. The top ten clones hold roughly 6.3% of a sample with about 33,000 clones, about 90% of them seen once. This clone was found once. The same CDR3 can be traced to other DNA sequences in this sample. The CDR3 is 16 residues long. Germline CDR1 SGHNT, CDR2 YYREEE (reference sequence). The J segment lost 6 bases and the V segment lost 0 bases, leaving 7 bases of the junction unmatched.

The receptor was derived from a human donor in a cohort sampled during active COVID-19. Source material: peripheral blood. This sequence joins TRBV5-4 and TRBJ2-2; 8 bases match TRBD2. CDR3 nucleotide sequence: TGTGCCAGCAGCTTGGCCGGGGGGGTGCGGGCCGGGGAGCTGTTTTTT. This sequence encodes CASSLAGGVRAGELFF.